The 30 T cell receptor beta chains below come from one sample, sequenced in a study of blood T cell repertoires in COVID-19. Some clones are missing from TCRdb's copy, which holds only in-frame ones; the method was immunoSEQ multiplex PCR. The sample has approximately 300,000 clones, more than 75% seen once. Input material: PBMCs or T cells enriched from blood (not recorded which). The source is a woman under 30 who had recovered from COVID-19.

The chain recombines TRBV28 with TRBJ1-3; D uncertain. The CDR3 totals 13 residues. CDR1 is MDHEN and CDR2 is SYDVKM in the germline V gene. The V end was cut by 8 bases, the J end by 0 bases, with 8 bases between. CDR3: CASQNPSGNTIYF. In nucleotides, the CDR3 is TGTGCCAGCCAGAACCCCTCTGGAAACACCATATATTTT.

This rearrangement joins TRBV19 to TRBJ2-7; no reliable D call. Germline lookup yields CDR1 LNHDA and CDR2 SQIVND (reference sequence). This CDR3 region has 14 residues. V shed 5 bases and J shed 1 base, with 12 bases lying between them. The CDR3 bases are TGTGCCAGTAGTCCCCCCGACATTTCCTACGAGCAGTACTTC. It codes for CASSPPDISYEQYF.

V gene TRBV19 combines with J gene TRBJ2-3, with unresolved D. The V gene's germline CDR1 is LNHDA and CDR2 SQIVND (reference sequence). The CDR3 spans 13 residues. V was pared by 4 bases and J by 2 bases, with 7 bases between. The CDR3 reads CASSRASTDTQYF. The CDR3 coding sequence is TGTGCCAGTAGTAGGGCTTCCACAGATACGCAGTATTTT.

This clone was seen only a few times. The chain has TRBV5-1 and TRBJ2-2; no clear D. This CDR3 region has 14 residues. Germline values: CDR1 SGHRS, CDR2 YFSETQ. V dropped 0 bases and J dropped 4 bases, with 7 bases sitting between them. CDR3 sequence reads: CASSLDSFTGELFF. CDR3 sequence (DNA): TGCGCCAGCAGCTTGGACAGCTTCACCGGGGAGCTGTTTTTT.

This rearrangement joins TRBV7-8 to TRBJ2-3; D is unclear. V was shortened by 3 bases and J by 0 bases, with 4 bases between the two germline ends. Germline CDR1 SGHVS, CDR2 FQNEAQ. The CDR3 spans 13 residues. DNA of the CDR3: TGTGCCAGCAGCTTCGTTAGCACAGATACGCAGTATTTT. This sequence encodes CASSFVSTDTQYF.

The rearrangement links TRBV19 to TRBJ1-5, with D unresolved. The CDR3 is 13 amino acids. CDR1 LNHDA and CDR2 SQIVND come from the germline V gene (reference sequence). Trimming removed 4 bases from V and 3 bases from J, with 7 bases in between. Written as DNA, the CDR3 is TGTGCCAGTAGTAGCCAGAACAATCAGCCCCAGCATTTT. Its protein is CASSSQNNQPQHF.

The chain combines TRBV3-1 (or the pseudogene TRBV3-2) with TRBJ2-2, with 11 positions matching TRBD2. This CDR3 has 15 residues. Trimming removed 6 bases from V and 6 bases from J; junction bases left unmatched: 6. The germline V gene encodes CDR1 LGHDT and CDR2 YNNKEL (reference sequence). The CDR3 sequence: CASRDGLAGPGELFF. The CDR3 DNA sequence: TGTGCCAGCAGAGATGGACTAGCGGGCCCCGGGGAGCTGTTTTTT.

The rearrangement joins TRBV4-1 to TRBJ1-3; 7 bases fit TRBD1. Germline V gene data show CDR1 as MGHRA and CDR2 as YSYEKL. Trimming cost V 5 bases and J 0 bases; bases outside gene matches: 7. The CDR3 extends over 16 amino acids. This chain's CDR3 is CASSNEGALSGNTIYF. The DNA for the CDR3 is TGCGCCAGCAGCAATGAGGGGGCCCTCTCTGGAAACACCATATATTTT.

This chain links TRBV1 with TRBJ2-7; TRBD1 was called by the table and not checked on the DNA. TRBV1 is a documented pseudogene. This CDR3 has 16 amino acids. The CDR3 nucleotides are TGCACCAGCAGCCAAAACAGAGACAGGGAACCCTACGAGCAGTACTTC. As protein: CTSSQNRDREPYEQYF.

V usage is TRBV10-3 and J usage is TRBJ2-3; unclear D gene. Germline V gene data show CDR1 as ENHRY and CDR2 as SYGVKD. The CDR3 spans 14 residues. V was cut by 11 bases and J by 2 bases, with 17 bases left in between. For the CDR3, the DNA is TGTGCCGGGCGACCTGGTCCCTACACAGATACGCAGTATTTT. This gives the protein CAGRPGPYTDTQYF.

The chain is built from TRBV2 and TRBJ2-5, with TRBD1 identical over 7 bases. Germline trimming cut 4 bases from V and 4 bases from J; bases unmatched to any gene: 6. The CDR3 totals 14 residues. CDR1 is SNHLY, CDR2 FYNNEI, per germline. In DNA, the CDR3 is TGTGCCAGCAGTGGCTCCGGGACAGCAGAGACCCAGTACTTC. This translates into CASSGSGTAETQYF.

J is TRBJ2-4 and V is TRBV5-5; D possibly corresponds to TRBD1 (6 bases). The germline gives CDR1 SGHKS, CDR2 YYEKEE (reference sequence). This CDR3 is 15 amino acids long. The V end lost 6 bases, the J end lost 0 bases, and 13 bases lay between the germline ends. The CDR3 region is CASIDRTLAKNIQYF. CDR3 in DNA: TGTGCCAGCATCGACAGGACCTTAGCCAAAAACATTCAGTACTTC.

CDR3: CASSYSRGLLNEQFF. Here the CDR3 DNA reads TGTGCCAGCAGTTACTCGAGGGGGCTGCTAAATGAGCAGTTCTTC. The chain couples TRBV6-5 to TRBJ2-1; 7 nucleotides line up with TRBD1. V shed 0 bases and J 7 bases; nucleotides not matched to a gene: 6. From germline, CDR1 is MNHEY and CDR2 SVGAGI. This CDR3 spans 15 amino acids.

The rearrangement uses TRBV4-1 and TRBJ2-3; maybe TRBD1 (7 bases). The CDR3 is 15 residues long. Looked up from germline, CDR1 is MGHRA and CDR2 is YSYEKL. Between the trimmed V and J ends, which lost 1 base and 1 base, there was a span of 9 bases. The CDR3 nucleotides read TGCGCCAGCAGCCAAGTCAGGGGGGGCACAGATACGCAGTATTTT. Amino acid sequence: CASSQVRGGTDTQYF.

The chain joins TRBV5-5 to TRBJ2-7; a weak D match, TRBD1 (6 bases). Germline assignment: CDR1 SGHKS and CDR2 YYEKEE (reference sequence). Trimming shortened V by 4 bases and J by 0 bases, and 8 bases separated the two germline ends. The CDR3 extends over 13 amino acids. The DNA of the CDR3 is TGTGCCAGCAGCCCACAGGGCTCCTACGAGCAGTACTTC. It codes for CASSPQGSYEQYF.

In its sample, this clone was seen many times. The V and J genes are TRBV28 and TRBJ2-1; 9 bases fit TRBD2. This CDR3 comprises 13 residues. J was trimmed by 8 bases and V by 9 bases; bases with no gene match: 8. The germline V gene has CDR1 MDHEN and CDR2 SYDVKM. Here the CDR3 DNA reads TGTGCCAGTCGTAGCGGGAGACATCATGAGCAGTTCTTC. It yields the protein CASRSGRHHEQFF.

The chain carries TRBV10-3 and TRBJ2-2; TRBD2 aligns across 8 bases. Germline CDR1 ENHRY, CDR2 SYGVKD. The V gene end was trimmed by 7 bases and the J gene end by 6 bases; junction bases not matched to a gene: 4. The CDR3 is 13 residues long. CDR3 DNA sequence: TGTGCCATCACGCGGGAGGAGGCCGGGGAGCTGTTTTTT. Residues: CAITREEAGELFF.

The rearrangement uses TRBV19 and TRBJ1-1; possible D gene TRBD1, 5 bases. This CDR3 is built from 16 residues. V was clipped by 6 bases and J by 3 bases, with 20 bases between them. Germline loops: CDR1 LNHDA, CDR2 SQIVND (reference sequence). In DNA form, the CDR3 reads TGTGCCAGTAGCATGGGGGGGTTCCTCCGGTACACTGAAGCTTTCTTT. It is translated as CASSMGGFLRYTEAFF.

V and J are TRBV21-1 and TRBJ1-6; TRBD1, the table's D call, lacks a check against the DNA. TRBV21-1 is a recognized pseudogene. This CDR3 is built from 16 residues. CDR3 in amino acids: CASTHRVSSYNSPLHF. CDR3 sequence (DNA): TGTGCCAGCACACACAGGGTCAGCTCCTATAATTCACCCCTCCACTTT.

This rearrangement joins TRBV28 to TRBJ2-3; D possibly corresponds to TRBD2 (6 bases). Trimming took 2 bases from V and 2 from J, leaving 11 bases between them. The CDR3 has 15 amino acids. Germline CDR1 reads MDHEN; CDR2 reads SYDVKM. CDR3 DNA: TGTGCCAGCAGTTTAGGGGGGACCCACACAGATACGCAGTATTTT. This encodes CASSLGGTHTDTQYF.

The V call is TRBV6-4, the J call TRBJ2-1; tentatively, D is TRBD2 (6 bases). This CDR3 is 13 amino acids long. Germline-derived CDR1 and CDR2 are MRHNA and SNTAGT. V lost 3 bases and J lost 4, with 7 bases in between. CDR3 DNA: TGTGCCAGCAGTGAGGACTATTACAATGAGCAGTTCTTC. This codes for CASSEDYYNEQFF.

A remark on this clone: The same CDR3 is also encoded by other DNA sequences in this sample. V gene TRBV18 combines with J gene TRBJ2-5, with a weak D call TRBD2 (6 bases). The CDR3 runs 15 residues. Germline assignment: CDR1 KGHSH and CDR2 LQKENI. Trimming shortened V by 3 bases and J by 0 bases, and 11 bases separated the two germline ends. CDR3 sequence: CASSPRGANQETQYF. The DNA for the CDR3 is TGTGCCAGCTCACCCCGCGGGGCCAACCAAGAGACCCAGTACTTC.

The chain links TRBV12-3 or TRBV12-4 to TRBJ1-2, with D maybe TRBD1 (5 bases). This CDR3 has 10 amino acids. V lost 9 bases and J lost 5, with 7 bases in between. The CDR3 DNA reads as TGTGCCAGTAAGGGGTATGGCTACACCTTC. This codes for CASKGYGYTF.

V is TRBV5-1 and J is TRBJ2-7, with no clear D. Deletions cut 0 bases from V and 1 base from J, with 5 bases between. Germline lookup yields CDR1 SGHRS and CDR2 YFSETQ. The CDR3 length is 13 residues. DNA of the CDR3: TGCGCCAGCAGCTTGGTCGGTTCCTACGAGCAGTACTTC. Translated, it gives CASSLVGSYEQYF.

This chain links TRBV12-3 or TRBV12-4 with TRBJ1-2, with D possibly matching TRBD1 (5 bases). CDR3 length equals 13 residues. Trimming pared 7 bases from V and 8 bases from J, leaving 17 bases between. The chain's CDR3 is CASKGNRLGGYTF. DNA for the CDR3: TGTGCCAGCAAGGGGAACAGACTGGGGGGCTACACCTTC.

The chain recombines TRBV7-3 with TRBJ2-5; TRBD2 matches at 13 bases. J was trimmed by 2 bases and V by 3 bases; bases with no gene match: 6. Germline loops: CDR1 SGHTA, CDR2 FQGTGA. The CDR3 consists of 17 residues. The CDR3 loop is CASSLGLAGPGQETQYF. For the CDR3, the DNA is TGTGCCAGCAGCTTGGGACTAGCGGGGCCGGGACAAGAGACCCAGTACTTC.

This clone has only one observation. V gene TRBV7-8 combines with J gene TRBJ2-1; 11 bases map to TRBD2. Germline V gene sequence: CDR1 SGHVS, CDR2 FQNEAQ. V lost 2 bases, J lost 5 bases, and 8 bases stayed unmatched. The CDR3 runs to 17 residues. The CDR3 spells CASSLRLAGGNNNEQFF. In nucleotides, the CDR3 is TGTGCCAGCAGCTTAAGGCTAGCGGGGGGTAATAACAATGAGCAGTTCTTC.

This clone was seen only a few times. The chain links TRBV6-5 to TRBJ1-1; the D is unclear. Germline-derived CDR1 and CDR2 are MNHEY and SVGAGI. The CDR3 extends over 16 amino acids. V gave up 0 bases and J gave up 1 base, with 12 bases separating them. The CDR3 nucleotides are TGTGCCAGCAGTTACTCGAGGTCACAACAGAACACTGAAGCTTTCTTT. The encoded protein is CASSYSRSQQNTEAFF.

The genes are TRBV9 and TRBJ2-5; 12 bases map to TRBD1. The CDR3 is made up of 14 amino acids. V was clipped by 3 bases and J by 5 bases; unmatched bases: 2. The V gene's germline CDR1 is SGDLS and CDR2 YYNGEE. The CDR3 region is CASSGGTGGETQYF. Written as DNA, the CDR3 is TGTGCCAGCAGCGGGGGGACAGGGGGCGAGACCCAGTACTTC.

The genes are TRBV5-6 and TRBJ1-1, with 8 nucleotides matching TRBD1. The CDR3 runs to 12 residues. V gave up 3 bases and J gave up 6 bases; unmatched junction bases: 1. CDR1 and CDR2 (germline): SGHDT, YYEEEE. CDR3 protein: CASSWTGSEAFF. CDR3 nucleotides: TGTGCCAGCAGCTGGACAGGGTCTGAAGCTTTCTTT.